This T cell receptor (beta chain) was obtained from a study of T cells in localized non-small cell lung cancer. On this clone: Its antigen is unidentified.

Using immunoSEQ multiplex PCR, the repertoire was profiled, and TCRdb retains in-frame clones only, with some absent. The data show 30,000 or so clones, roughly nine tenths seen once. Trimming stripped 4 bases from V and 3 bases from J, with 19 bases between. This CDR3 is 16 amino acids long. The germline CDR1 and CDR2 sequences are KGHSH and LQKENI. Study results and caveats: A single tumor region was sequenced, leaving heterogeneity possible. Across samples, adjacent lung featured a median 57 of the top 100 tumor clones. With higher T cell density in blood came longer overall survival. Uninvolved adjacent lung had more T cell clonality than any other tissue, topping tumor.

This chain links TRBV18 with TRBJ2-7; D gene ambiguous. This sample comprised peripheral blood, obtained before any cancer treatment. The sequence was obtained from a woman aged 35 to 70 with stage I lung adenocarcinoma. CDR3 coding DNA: TGTGCCAGCTCACGCCAACCCCCCAGAGACGTCTACGAGCAGTACTTC. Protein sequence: CASSRQPPRDVYEQYF.